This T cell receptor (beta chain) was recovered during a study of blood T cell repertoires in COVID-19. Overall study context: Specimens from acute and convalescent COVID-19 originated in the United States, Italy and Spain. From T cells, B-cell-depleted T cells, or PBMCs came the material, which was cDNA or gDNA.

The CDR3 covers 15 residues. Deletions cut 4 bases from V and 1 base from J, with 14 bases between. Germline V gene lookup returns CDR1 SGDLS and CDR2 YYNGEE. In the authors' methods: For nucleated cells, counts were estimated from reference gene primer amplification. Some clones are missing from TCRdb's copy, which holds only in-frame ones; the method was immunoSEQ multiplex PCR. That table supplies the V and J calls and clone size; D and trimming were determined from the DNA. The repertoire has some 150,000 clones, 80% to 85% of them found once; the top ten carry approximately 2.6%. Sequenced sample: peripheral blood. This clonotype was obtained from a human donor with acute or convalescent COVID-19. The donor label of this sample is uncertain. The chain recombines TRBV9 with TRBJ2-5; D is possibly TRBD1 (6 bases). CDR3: CASSRSQGPQETQYF. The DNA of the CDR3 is TGTGCCAGCAGCCGTAGTCAGGGGCCCCAAGAGACCCAGTACTTC. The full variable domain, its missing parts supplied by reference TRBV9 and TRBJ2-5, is DSGVTQTPKHLITATGQRVTLRCSPRSGDLSVYWYQQSLDQGLQFLIQYYNGEERAKGNILERFSAQQFPDLHSELNLSSLELGDSALYFCASSRSQGPQETQYFGPGTRLLVL.